This T cell receptor beta chain was captured in a study of cytomegalovirus exposure and HLA in healthy donors. Background on the study: For the approximately 430 genotyped donors, over 80% fell within the Caucasian-associated ancestry cluster. Study-level points and caveats: Available immune exposure information was restricted to CMV serostatus only.

CDR3 length: 17 amino acids. Per the germline V gene, CDR1 is SGHDT and CDR2 is YYEEEE. With 0 bases clipped from V and 2 bases from J, the junction kept 6 bases outside the gene matches. Healthy bone marrow donors supplied every sample. Primers included in the PCR were 60 Vbeta and 13 Jbeta primers. Under the authors' procedure: Later, an analysis found about 80 million unique TCR beta chains, and about 10 million of these were shared. The repertoire was sequenced with immunoSEQ multiplex PCR; TCRdb's copy has only in-frame clones and lacks some. V, J and clone size were drawn from that table, and D and trimming were deduced from the DNA. The sample consists of around 200,000 clones, approximately 86% of them appearing once. With regard to this clone: Its antigen is still unknown.

The receptor was isolated from a woman aged 30 to 39 in good health and CMV-seronegative. The rearrangement uses TRBV5-6 and TRBJ1-4; 8 bases fit TRBD1. Input material: PBMCs. As DNA, the CDR3 is TGTGCCAGCAGCTTGGGGGCAGGGGGCACGACTAATGAAAAACTGTTTTTT. It specifies CASSLGAGGTTNEKLFF.